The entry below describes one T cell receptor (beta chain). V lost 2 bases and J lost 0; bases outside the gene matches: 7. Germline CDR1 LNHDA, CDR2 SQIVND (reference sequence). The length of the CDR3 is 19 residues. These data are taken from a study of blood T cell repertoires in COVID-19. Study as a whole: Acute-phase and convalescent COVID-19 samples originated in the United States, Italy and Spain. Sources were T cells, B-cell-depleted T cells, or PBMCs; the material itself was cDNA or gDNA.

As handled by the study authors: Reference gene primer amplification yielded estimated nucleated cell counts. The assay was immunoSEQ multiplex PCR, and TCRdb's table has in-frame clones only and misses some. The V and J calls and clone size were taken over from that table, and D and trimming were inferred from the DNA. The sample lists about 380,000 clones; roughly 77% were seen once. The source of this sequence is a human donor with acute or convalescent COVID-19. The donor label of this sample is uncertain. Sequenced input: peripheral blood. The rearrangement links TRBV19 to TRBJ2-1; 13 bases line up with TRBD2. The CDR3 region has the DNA TGTGCCAGTAGTATAAGGACTAGCGGGGGACAAGTCTCCTACAATGAGCAGTTCTTC. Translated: CASSIRTSGGQVSYNEQFF.